A single sample gave rise to the 4 T cell receptor beta chains below, sequenced in a study of blood T cell repertoires in COVID-19. Assay: immunoSEQ multiplex PCR; the TCRdb copy retains only in-frame clones and omits some. The sample holds roughly 100,000 clones, about 90% seen once. Specimen: peripheral blood. These receptor sequences come from a man between 18 and 29 years old with COVID-19, enrolled during active disease.

Regarding this clone: Other DNA sequences from this sample encode an identical CDR3 as well. V and J are TRBV27 and TRBJ2-7; D unresolved. This CDR3 region has 13 residues. V gave up 2 bases and J gave up 3 bases, with 8 bases separating them. Germline V gene data show CDR1 as MNHEY and CDR2 as SMNVEV (reference sequence). The CDR3, as DNA: TGTGCCAGCAGTTTAAGTCGCAGCTACGAGCAGTACTTC. Residues: CASSLSRSYEQYF.

The chain uses TRBV27 and TRBJ1-1; TRBD1 is a possible D gene (6 bases). V lost 5 bases and J 4 bases, leaving 20 bases between the germline ends. The CDR3 loop spans 16 amino acids. CDR1 is MNHEY and CDR2 is SMNVEV in the germline V gene (reference sequence). CDR3 in DNA: TGTGCCAGCAGTACAAACACTCAGGGGATCGGCACTGAAGCTTTCTTT. Its translation is CASSTNTQGIGTEAFF.

V is TRBV18 and J is TRBJ2-5, with TRBD2 matching over 12 bases. CDR3 length equals 16 residues. From germline, CDR1 is KGHSH and CDR2 LQKENI. Trimming at V came to 3 bases and at J to 5 bases, leaving 7 bases not matched to a gene. The chain's CDR3 is CASSPGLAGKLETQYF. The DNA of the CDR3 is TGTGCCAGCTCACCCGGACTAGCGGGAAAGTTGGAGACCCAGTACTTC.

The rearrangement joins TRBV27 to TRBJ2-7; 8 bases line up with TRBD2. With 6 bases clipped from V and 4 bases from J, the junction kept 11 bases outside the gene matches. The germline CDR1 and CDR2 sequences are MNHEY and SMNVEV (reference sequence). This CDR3 region has 15 residues. The CDR3 DNA sequence: TGTGCCAGCAGAAGGGCACTAGCGGAAACTTACGAGCAGTACTTC. Translated: CASRRALAETYEQYF.